This TCR beta chain emerged from a study of T cell changes during pregnancy in multiple sclerosis (dated by TCRdb to the late 2010s). With regard to the full study: The study examined how the T cell repertoire changed over the course of pregnancy in women with multiple sclerosis.

Libraries were made using the immunoSEQ multiplex PCR assay. The clones in this table, taken by TCRdb from immuneACCESS, are in-frame only. Not every clone is retained; where verified, under half of the shortfall comes from an unresolved V gene, and the cause of the rest is unknown. In this sample the table shows 65,000 to 95,000 clones, approximately 89% of which occur a single time. The top ten clonotypes cover over 1.5% of the sample. The junction shows trimming of 5 bases on V and 10 bases on J, plus 15 bases between the germline ends. The CDR1 and CDR2 encoded by the germline V gene are SGDLS and YYNGEE. The CDR3 has 12 amino acids, counting the end cysteine and phenylalanine. Only CDR3 DNA is held: 36 bases, read in frame from base 1. As to this clone: It has no known antigen specificity. No base quality values were provided; no much bigger clone lies one nucleotide off.

This TCR was recovered from a female donor with multiple sclerosis, enrolled in a pregnancy study. Recombination joined TRBV9 with TRBJ1-1; the D gene is perhaps TRBD1, on 6 matching bases. This sample comprised peripheral blood, obtained before pregnancy. The nucleotide sequence reads as follows: TGTGCCAGCAGTTTAGACGGGGGGCTAGCTTTCTTT. Translation gives CASSLDGGLAFF.